The rows below give T cell receptor beta chains drawn from one sample of a study of CD8+ T cells in alopecia areata. Profiling relied on immunoSEQ multiplex PCR, and the TCRdb table lists in-frame clones only, not all of them. The data hold 150,000 or so clones, with about 60% observed a single time. The specimen was CD4+ T cells sorted from blood, collected at week 0. These receptors were taken from a human donor with alopecia areata. CDR3s leave out the opening cysteine and the closing phenylalanine or tryptophan.

TRBV5-4	TRBJ1-2	ASSLAGRVGGYT
TRBV5-6	TRBJ2-5	ASSLPGLVQEY
TRBV11-2	TRBJ2-5	ASSRGREETQY
TRBV7-9	TRBJ2-7	ASSREYEQY
TRBV11-3	TRBJ1-1	ASSLVGGSMNTEAF
TRBV7-9	TRBJ2-3	ASSPREEPTDTQY
TRBV25-1	TRBJ1-4	ASGQGNNEKLF
TRBV6-5	TRBJ2-1	ASSKTGANEQF
TRBV7-8	TRBJ2-7	ASSFSDGGYEQY
TRBV30	TRBJ1-5	AWSVPWISNQPQH
TRBV18	TRBJ2-7	ASSPSSGNYEQY
TRBV7-9	TRBJ2-7	ASSRGPYYEQY
TRBV2	TRBJ2-5	ASSELGGPVRETQY